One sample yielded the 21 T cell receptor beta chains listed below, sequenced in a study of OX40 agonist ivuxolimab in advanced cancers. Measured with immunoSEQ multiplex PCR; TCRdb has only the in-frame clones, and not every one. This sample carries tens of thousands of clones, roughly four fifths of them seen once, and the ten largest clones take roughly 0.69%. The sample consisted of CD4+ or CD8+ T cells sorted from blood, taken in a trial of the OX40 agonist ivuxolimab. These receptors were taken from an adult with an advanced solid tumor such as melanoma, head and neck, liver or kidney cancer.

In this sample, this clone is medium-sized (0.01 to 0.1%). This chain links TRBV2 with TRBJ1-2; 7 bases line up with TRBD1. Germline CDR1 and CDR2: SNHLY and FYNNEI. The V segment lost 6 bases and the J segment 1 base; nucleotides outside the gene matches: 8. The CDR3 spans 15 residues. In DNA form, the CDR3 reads TGTGCCAGCAGCGAGACAGGGTGGAGTAACTATGGCTACACCTTC. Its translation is CASSETGWSNYGYTF.

This chain's CDR3 is CASSLVRALNTEAFF. The CDR3 DNA is TGTGCCAGCAGTTTAGTCAGGGCCTTGAACACTGAAGCTTTCTTT. This rearrangement joins TRBV27 to TRBJ1-1, with a weak D call TRBD1 (5 bases). Per germline, CDR1 MNHEY and CDR2 SMNVEV (reference sequence). The CDR3 totals 15 residues. V lost 2 bases and J lost 0, with 10 bases in between.

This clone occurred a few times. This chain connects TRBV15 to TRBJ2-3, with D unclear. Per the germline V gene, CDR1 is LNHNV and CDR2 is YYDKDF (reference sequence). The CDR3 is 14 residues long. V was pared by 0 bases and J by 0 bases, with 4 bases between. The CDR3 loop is CATSRDASTDTQYF. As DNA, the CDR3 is TGTGCCACCAGCAGAGATGCGAGCACAGATACGCAGTATTTT.

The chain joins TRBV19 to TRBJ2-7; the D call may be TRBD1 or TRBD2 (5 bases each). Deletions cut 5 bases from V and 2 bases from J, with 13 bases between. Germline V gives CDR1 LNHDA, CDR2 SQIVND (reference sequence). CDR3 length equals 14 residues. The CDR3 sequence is CASSPGTGPYEQYF. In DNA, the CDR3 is TGTGCCAGTAGTCCCGGGACCGGGCCCTACGAGCAGTACTTC.

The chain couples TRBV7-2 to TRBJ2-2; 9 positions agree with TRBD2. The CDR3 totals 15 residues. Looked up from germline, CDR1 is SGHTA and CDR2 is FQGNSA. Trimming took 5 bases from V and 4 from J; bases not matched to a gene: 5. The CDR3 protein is CASSRGLAPTGELFF. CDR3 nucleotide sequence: TGTGCCAGCAGCAGGGGACTAGCCCCCACCGGGGAGCTGTTTTTT.

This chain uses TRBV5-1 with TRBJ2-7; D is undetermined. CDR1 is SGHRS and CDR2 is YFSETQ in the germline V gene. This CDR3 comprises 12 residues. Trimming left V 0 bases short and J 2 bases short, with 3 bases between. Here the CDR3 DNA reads TGCGCCAGCAGCTTGGTGCCCTACGAGCAGTACTTC. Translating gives CASSLVPYEQYF.

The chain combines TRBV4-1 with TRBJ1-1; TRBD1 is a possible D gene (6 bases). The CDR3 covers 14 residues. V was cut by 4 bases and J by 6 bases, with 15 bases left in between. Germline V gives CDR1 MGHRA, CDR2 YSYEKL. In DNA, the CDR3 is TGCGCCAGCAGCCCCCAACAGGGTATCGCTGAAGCTTTCTTT. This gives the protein CASSPQQGIAEAFF.

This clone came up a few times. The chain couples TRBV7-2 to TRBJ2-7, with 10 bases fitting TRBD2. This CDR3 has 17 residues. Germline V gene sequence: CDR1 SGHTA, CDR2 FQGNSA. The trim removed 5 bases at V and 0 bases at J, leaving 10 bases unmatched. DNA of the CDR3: TGTGCCAGCAGCACCCGCCTAGCGGGGGCTCACTCCTACGAGCAGTACTTC. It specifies CASSTRLAGAHSYEQYF. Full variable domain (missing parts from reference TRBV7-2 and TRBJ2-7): GAGVSQSPSNKVTEKGKDVELRCDPISGHTALYWYRQSLGQGLEFLIYFQGNSAPDKSGLPSDRFSAERTGGSVSTLTIQRTQQEDSAVYLCASSTRLAGAHSYEQYFGPGTRLTVT.

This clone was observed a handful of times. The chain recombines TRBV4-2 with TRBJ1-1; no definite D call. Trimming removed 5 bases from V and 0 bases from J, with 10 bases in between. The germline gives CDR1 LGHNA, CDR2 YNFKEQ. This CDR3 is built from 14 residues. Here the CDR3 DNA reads TGTGCCAGCAGCGGGGTAGGTCTGAACACTGAAGCTTTCTTT. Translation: CASSGVGLNTEAFF.

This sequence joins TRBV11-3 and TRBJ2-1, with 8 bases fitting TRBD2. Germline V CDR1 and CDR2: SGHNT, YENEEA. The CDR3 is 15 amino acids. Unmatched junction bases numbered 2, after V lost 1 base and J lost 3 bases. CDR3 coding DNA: TGTGCCAGCAGCTTAGGGCTAGCGGGCTACAATGAGCAGTTCTTC. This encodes CASSLGLAGYNEQFF.

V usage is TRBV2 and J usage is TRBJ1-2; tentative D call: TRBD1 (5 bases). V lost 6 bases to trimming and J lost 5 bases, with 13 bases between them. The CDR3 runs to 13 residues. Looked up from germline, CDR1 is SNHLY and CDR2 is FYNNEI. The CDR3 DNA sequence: TGTGCCAGCAGCCGGGACCTTATATATGGCTACACCTTC. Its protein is CASSRDLIYGYTF.

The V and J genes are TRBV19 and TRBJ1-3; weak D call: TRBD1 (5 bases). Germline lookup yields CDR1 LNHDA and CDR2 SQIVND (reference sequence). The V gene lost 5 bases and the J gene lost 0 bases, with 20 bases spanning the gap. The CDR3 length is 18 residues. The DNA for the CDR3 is TGTGCCAGTAGTCTTACCGGGACGCGGGGAGGCTCTGGAAACACCATATATTTT. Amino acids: CASSLTGTRGGSGNTIYF.

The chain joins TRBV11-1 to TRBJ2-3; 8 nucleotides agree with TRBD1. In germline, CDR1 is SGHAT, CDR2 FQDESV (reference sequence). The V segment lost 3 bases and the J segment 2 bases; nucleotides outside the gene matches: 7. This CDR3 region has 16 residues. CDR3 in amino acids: CASSLSRGLFTDTQYF. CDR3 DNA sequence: TGTGCCAGCAGCTTGTCCAGGGGGCTGTTCACAGATACGCAGTATTTT.

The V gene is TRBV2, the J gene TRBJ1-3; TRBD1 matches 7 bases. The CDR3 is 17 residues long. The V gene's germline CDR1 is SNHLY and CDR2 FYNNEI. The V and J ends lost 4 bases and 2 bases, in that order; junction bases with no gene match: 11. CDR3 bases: TGTGCCAGCAGTGGGGGTGCCCCAGGGGGGACTGGAAACACCATATATTTT. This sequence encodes CASSGGAPGGTGNTIYF.

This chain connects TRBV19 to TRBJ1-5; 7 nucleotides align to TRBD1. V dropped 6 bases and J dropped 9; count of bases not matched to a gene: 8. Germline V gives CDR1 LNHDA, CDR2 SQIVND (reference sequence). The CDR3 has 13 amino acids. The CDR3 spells CASRTDRDRPQHF. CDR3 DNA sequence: TGTGCCAGTAGGACCGACAGGGATCGGCCCCAGCATTTT.

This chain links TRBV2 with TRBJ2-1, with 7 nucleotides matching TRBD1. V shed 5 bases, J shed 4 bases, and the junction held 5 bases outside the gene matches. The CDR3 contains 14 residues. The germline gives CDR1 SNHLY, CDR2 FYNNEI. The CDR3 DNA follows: TGTGCCAGCAGTAGGGACAGAACGTACAATGAGCAGTTCTTC. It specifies CASSRDRTYNEQFF.

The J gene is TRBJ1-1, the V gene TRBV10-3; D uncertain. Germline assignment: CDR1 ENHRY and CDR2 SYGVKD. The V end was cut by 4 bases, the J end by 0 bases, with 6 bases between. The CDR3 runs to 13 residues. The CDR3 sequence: CAISGRMNTEAFF. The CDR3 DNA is TGTGCCATCAGTGGACGGATGAACACTGAAGCTTTCTTT.

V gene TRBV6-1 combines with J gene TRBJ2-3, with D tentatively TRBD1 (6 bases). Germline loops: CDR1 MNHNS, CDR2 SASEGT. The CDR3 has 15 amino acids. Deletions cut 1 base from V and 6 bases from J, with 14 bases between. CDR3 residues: CASSEGFGGRDTQYF. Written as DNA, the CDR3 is TGTGCCAGCAGTGAAGGATTTGGGGGCCGGGATACGCAGTATTTT.

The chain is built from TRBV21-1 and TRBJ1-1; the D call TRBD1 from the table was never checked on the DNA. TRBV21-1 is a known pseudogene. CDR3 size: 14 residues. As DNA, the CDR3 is TGTGCCAGCAGCAAAAGGCAGGAGAACACTGAAGCTTTCTTT. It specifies CASSKRQENTEAFF.

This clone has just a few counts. CDR3 nucleotides: TGCGCCAGCAGCCAAGACCCCAGGGCCTACGAGCAGTACTTC. Encoded protein: CASSQDPRAYEQYF. The J gene is TRBJ2-7, the V gene TRBV4-1, with D perhaps TRBD1 (5 bases). Germline assignment: CDR1 MGHRA and CDR2 YSYEKL. V was clipped by 0 bases and J by 2 bases, with 8 bases between them. This CDR3 has 14 residues.

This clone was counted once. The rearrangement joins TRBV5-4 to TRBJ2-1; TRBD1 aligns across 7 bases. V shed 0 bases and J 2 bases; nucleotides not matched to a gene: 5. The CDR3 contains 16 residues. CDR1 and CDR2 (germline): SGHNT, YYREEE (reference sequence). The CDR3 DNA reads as TGTGCCAGCAGCTTGGCCCAGGGGACAGCCTACAATGAGCAGTTCTTC. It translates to CASSLAQGTAYNEQFF.